Included here is one T cell receptor beta chain sequence, with context. Its antigen is not identified. The patients chosen for sequencing had shown expansion of CD8+CD57+ cells (detected by flow cytometry). CDR1 SEHNR and CDR2 FQNEAQ come from the germline V gene (reference sequence). CDR3 length equals 15 residues. V shed 6 bases and J shed 2 bases, with 15 bases lying between them. The template used for profiling TCR beta VDJ and CDR3 was genomic DNA. TCRdb analysed the reads with MiXCR anew, one entry per CDR3 protein. This sample has hundreds of thousands of distinct CDR3 sequences; about 50% occur once, and the top ten carry approximately 1.2%. This record belongs to a study of CD8+CD57+ T cells in acquired aplastic anemia. Whole-study context: DNA per sorted CD4+ or CD8+ sample ranged roughly 0.18 to 30 ug, averaging about 2.9 ug. Whole-study findings and limits: The study found no significant CD8+ Simpson's diversity difference between patients and controls.

The sequence was obtained from a human donor with aplastic anemia. The sequencing sample was made of sorted CD4+, CD8+, or CD8+CD57+ T cells (not recorded which) from PBMCs. J is TRBJ2-3 and V is TRBV7-9, with D unclear. In DNA form, the CDR3 reads TGTGCCAGCAGTTTGTGGCACTCCTACACAGATACGCAGTATTTT. Amino acid sequence: CASSLWHSYTDTQYF.